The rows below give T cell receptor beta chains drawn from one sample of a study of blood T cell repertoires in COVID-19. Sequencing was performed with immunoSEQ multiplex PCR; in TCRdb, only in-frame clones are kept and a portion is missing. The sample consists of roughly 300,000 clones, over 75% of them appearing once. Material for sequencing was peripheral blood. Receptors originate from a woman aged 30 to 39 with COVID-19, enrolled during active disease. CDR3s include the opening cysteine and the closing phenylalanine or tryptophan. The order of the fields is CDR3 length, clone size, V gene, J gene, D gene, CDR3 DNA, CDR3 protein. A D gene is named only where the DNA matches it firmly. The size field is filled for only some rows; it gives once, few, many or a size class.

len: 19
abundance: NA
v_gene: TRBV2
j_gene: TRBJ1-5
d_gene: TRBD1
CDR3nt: TGTGCCAGCAGTGTGAGGGTCCGGGACAGGGACTATAGCAATCAGCCCCAGCATTTT
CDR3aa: CASSVRVRDRDYSNQPQHF

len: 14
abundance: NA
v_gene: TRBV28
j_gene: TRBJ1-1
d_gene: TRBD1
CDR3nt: TGTGCCAGCAGCCTGGGACAGGGAGGGACTGAAGCTTTCTTT
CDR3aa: CASSLGQGGTEAFF

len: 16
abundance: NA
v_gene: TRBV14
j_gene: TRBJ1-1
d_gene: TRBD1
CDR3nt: TGTGCCAGCAGCCAAGATCGGACAGGGGGCTGGACTGAAGCTTTCTTT
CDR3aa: CASSQDRTGGWTEAFF

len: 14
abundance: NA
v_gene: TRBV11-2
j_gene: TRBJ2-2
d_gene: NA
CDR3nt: TGTGCCAGCAGCTTAGATCTCAGGGCCGGGGAGCTGTTTTTT
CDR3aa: CASSLDLRAGELFF

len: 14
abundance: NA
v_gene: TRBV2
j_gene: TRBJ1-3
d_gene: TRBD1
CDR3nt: TGTGCCAGCAGGGATACAGGGGCTGGAAACACCATATATTTT
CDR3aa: CASRDTGAGNTIYF

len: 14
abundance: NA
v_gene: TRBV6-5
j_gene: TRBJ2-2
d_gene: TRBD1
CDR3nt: TGTGCCAGCGGTTTTGGGACAGGGACCGGGGAGCTGTTTTTT
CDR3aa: CASGFGTGTGELFF

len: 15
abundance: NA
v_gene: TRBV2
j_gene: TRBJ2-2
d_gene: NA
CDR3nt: TGTGCCAGCAATTATGGACTTTCGAACACCGGGGAGCTGTTTTTT
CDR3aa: CASNYGLSNTGELFF

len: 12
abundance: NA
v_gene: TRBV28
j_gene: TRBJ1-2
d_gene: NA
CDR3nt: TGTGCCAGCAGTATCTTGGACTTTGGCTACACCTTC
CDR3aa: CASSILDFGYTF

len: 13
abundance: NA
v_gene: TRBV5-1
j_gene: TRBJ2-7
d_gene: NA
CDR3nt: TGCGCCAGCAGCAGCTGGGAGCTGGGAGAGCAGTACTTC
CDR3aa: CASSSWELGEQYF

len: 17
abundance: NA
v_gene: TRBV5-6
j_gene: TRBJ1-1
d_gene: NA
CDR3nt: TGTGCCAGCAGCTGGGCCCTCGGATCAGGGGTGAACACTGAAGCTTTCTTT
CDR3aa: CASSWALGSGVNTEAFF

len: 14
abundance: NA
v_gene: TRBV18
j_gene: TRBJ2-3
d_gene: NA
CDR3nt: TGTGCCAGCTCACCAAGCGGGAGCACAGATACGCAGTATTTT
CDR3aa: CASSPSGSTDTQYF

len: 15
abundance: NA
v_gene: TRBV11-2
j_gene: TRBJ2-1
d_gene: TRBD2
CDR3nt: TGTGCCAGCAGCTTAGGGGCTAGCGGGAACGATGAGCAGTTCTTC
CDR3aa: CASSLGASGNDEQFF

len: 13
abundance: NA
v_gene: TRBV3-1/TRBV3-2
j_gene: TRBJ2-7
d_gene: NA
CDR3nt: TGTGCCAGCAGCTCACCGGGTCCCTACGAGCAGTACTTC
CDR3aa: CASSSPGPYEQYF

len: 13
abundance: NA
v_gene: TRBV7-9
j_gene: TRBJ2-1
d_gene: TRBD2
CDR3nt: TGTGCCAGCCCCGCTAGCGGGAGCGATGAGCAGTTCTTC
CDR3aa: CASPASGSDEQFF

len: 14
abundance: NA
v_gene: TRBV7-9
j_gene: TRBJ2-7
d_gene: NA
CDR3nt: TGTGCCAGCAGCTTAGCGTTGAGTACGGGGGAGCAGTACTTC
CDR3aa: CASSLALSTGEQYF

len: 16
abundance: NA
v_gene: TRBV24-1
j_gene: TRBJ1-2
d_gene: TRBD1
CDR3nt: TGTGCCACCAGTGATGCTACGACAGGGGGACTCTATGGCTACACCTTC
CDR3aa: CATSDATTGGLYGYTF

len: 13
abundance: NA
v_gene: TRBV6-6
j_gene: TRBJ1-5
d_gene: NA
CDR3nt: TGTGCCAGCAGCAACAGGAGCAATCAGCCCCAGCATTTT
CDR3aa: CASSNRSNQPQHF

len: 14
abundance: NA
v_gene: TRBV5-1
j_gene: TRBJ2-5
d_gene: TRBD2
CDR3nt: TGCGCCAGCAGCTTTGGACTAGACCAAGAGACCCAGTACTTC
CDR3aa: CASSFGLDQETQYF

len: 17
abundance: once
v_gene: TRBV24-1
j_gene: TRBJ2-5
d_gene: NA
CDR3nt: TGTGCCACCAGTGACACTCATTTGGGTAGGGGCTCGGAGACCCAGTACTTC
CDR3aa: CATSDTHLGRGSETQYF

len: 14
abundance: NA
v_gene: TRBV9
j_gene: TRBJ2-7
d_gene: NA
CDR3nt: TGTGCCAGCAGCGTAGAACCGGGCTCCTACGAGCAGTACTTC
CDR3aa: CASSVEPGSYEQYF

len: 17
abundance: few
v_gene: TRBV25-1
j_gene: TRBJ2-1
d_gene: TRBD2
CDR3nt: TGTGCCAGCAGTGTTGATAGCGGGAGCCAAACCTACAATGAGCAGTTCTTC
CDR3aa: CASSVDSGSQTYNEQFF

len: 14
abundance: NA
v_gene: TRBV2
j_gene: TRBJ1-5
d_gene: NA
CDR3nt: TGTGCCAGCAGTCCTACAGGGTTTCTTCAGCCCCAGCATTTT
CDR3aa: CASSPTGFLQPQHF

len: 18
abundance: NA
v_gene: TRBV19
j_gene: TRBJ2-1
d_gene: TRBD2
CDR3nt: TGTGCCAGTAGCCCGACAGTGGCTAGCGGTTACTCCTACAATGAGCAGTTCTTC
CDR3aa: CASSPTVASGYSYNEQFF

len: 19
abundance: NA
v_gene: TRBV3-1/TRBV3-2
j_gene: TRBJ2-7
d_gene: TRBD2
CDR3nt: TGTGCCAGCAGCCAAGGGAGAGGACTAGCGGGAGGGGTTTTCTACGAGCAGTACTTC
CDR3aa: CASSQGRGLAGGVFYEQYF

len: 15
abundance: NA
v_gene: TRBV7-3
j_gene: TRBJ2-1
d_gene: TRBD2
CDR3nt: TGTGCCAGCAGCTCCCTAGCGGACCACAGGAATGAGCAGTTCTTC
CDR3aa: CASSSLADHRNEQFF

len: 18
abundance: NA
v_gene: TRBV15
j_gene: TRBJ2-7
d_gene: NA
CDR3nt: TGTGCCACCAGCAGCGTGGCAGGTCGGCGTTTCGGGGCCTACGAGCAGTACTTC
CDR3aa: CATSSVAGRRFGAYEQYF

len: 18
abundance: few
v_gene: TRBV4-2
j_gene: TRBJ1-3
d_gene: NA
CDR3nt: TGTGCCAGCAGCCAAGATCCGGCAGGGGCGAAGTCTGGAAACACCATATATTTT
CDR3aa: CASSQDPAGAKSGNTIYF

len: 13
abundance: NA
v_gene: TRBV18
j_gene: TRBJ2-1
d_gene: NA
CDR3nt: TGTGCCAGCTCACAACAGGGTGGGACTAAGCAGTTCTTC
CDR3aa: CASSQQGGTKQFF

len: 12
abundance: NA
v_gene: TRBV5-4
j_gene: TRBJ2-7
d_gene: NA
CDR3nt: TGTGCCAGCAGCCATAGCTCCTACGAGCAGTACTTC
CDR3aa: CASSHSSYEQYF

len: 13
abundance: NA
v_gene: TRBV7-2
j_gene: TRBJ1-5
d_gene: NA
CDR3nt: TGTGCCAGCAGCTTATCCCCGGGTCAGCCCCAGCATTTT
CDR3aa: CASSLSPGQPQHF

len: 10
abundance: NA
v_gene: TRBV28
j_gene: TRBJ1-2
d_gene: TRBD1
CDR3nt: TGTGCCACCTTGGGCAGGGGGCTCGTCTTC
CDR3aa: CATLGRGLVF

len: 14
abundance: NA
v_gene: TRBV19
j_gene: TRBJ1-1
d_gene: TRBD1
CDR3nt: TGTGCCAGTAGTAGCGCCGGGACAGGGTCTGAAGCTTTCTTT
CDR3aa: CASSSAGTGSEAFF

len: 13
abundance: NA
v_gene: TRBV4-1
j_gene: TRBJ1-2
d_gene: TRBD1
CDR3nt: TGCGCCAGCAGACCAGGGACAGATTATGGCTACACCTTC
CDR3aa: CASRPGTDYGYTF

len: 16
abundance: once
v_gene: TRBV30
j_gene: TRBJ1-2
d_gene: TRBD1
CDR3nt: TGTGCCTGGAGTGTACGAGTTAAGGGCAGGGGGCCAGGTGACACCTTC
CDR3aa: CAWSVRVKGRGPGDTF

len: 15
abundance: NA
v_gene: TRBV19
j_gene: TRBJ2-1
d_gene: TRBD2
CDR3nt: TGTGCCAGTAGCCCCGGGATAGCGGGAGCCCATGAGCAGTTCTTC
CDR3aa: CASSPGIAGAHEQFF

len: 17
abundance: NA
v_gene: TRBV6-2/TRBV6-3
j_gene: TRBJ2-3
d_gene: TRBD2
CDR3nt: TGTGCCAGCAGCCTCTCCCTTCCGGGGACTAGCGGGAGTACGCAGTATTTT
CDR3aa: CASSLSLPGTSGSTQYF

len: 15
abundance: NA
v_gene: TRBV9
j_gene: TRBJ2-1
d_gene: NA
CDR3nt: TGTGCCAGCAGCGTCAGCCGGAGTGTCGACAATGAGCAGTTCTTC
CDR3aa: CASSVSRSVDNEQFF

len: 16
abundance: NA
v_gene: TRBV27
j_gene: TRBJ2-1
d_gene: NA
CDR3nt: TGTGCCAGCAGTACCCCTCCGGGGAGTCCCTACAATGAGCAGTTCTTC
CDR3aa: CASSTPPGSPYNEQFF

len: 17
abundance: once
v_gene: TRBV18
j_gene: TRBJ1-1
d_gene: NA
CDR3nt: TGTGCCAGCTCACCACTAAGAACCTATTCTACGAACACTGAAGCTTTCTTT
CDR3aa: CASSPLRTYSTNTEAFF

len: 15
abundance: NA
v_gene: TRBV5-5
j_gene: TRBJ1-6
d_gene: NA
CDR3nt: TGTGCCAGCAGCTTGATTGGGCCCGCGAATTCACCCCTCCACTTT
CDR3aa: CASSLIGPANSPLHF

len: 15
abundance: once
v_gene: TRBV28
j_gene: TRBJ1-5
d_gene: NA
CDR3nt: TGTGCCAGCAGTTTTCTCGGGAATAGCAATCAGCCCCAGCATTTT
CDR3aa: CASSFLGNSNQPQHF

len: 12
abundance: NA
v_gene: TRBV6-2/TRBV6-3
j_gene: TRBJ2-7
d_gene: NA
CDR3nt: TGTGCCAGCAGTTACGGTACGGGGGAGCAGTACTTC
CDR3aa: CASSYGTGEQYF

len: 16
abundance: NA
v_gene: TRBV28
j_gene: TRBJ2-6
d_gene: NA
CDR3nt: TGTGCCAGCAGTTTACTACGGGACTCTGGGGCCAACGTCCTGACTTTC
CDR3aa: CASSLLRDSGANVLTF

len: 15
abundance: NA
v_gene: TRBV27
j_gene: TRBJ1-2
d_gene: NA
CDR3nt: TGTGCCAGCAGTCCCCGTGGTGGGGGAGGCTATGGCTACACCTTC
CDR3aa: CASSPRGGGGYGYTF

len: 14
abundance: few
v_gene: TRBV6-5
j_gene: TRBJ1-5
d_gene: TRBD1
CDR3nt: TGTGCCAGCCAGGAGGGGGCCAGCAATCAGCCCCAGCATTTT
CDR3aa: CASQEGASNQPQHF

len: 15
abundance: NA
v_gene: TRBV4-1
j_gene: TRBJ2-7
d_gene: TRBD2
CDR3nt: TGCGCCAGCAGCCCCTGGGATAGCGGGAGTGTCGAGCAGTACTTC
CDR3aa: CASSPWDSGSVEQYF

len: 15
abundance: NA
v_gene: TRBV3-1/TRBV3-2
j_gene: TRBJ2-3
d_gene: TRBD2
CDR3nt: TGTGCCAGCAGCCAAGCTCCCGGGCGGGAGGGAGTGCAGTATTTT
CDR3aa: CASSQAPGREGVQYF

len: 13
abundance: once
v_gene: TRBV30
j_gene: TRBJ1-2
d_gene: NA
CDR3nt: TGTGCCTCTCCACAAGGACAGAAATATGGCTACACCTTC
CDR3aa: CASPQGQKYGYTF

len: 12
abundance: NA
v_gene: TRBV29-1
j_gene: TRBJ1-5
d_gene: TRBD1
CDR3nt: TGCAGCGCCGGACAGGGGAATCAGCCCCAGCATTTT
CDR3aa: CSAGQGNQPQHF

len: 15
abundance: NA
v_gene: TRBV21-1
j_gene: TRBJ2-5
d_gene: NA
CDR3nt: TGTGCCAGCAGCAAAAAGGAGGAGGGGACGGAGACCCAGTACTTC
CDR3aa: CASSKKEEGTETQYF

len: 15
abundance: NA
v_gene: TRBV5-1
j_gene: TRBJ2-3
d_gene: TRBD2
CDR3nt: TGCGCCAGCAGACGTCGACTAGCGGACACAGATACGCAGTATTTT
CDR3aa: CASRRRLADTDTQYF

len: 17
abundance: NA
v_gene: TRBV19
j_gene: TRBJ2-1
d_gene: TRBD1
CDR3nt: TGTGCCAGTAGTACGCGATCTGACAGGGGCCCTTACAATGAGCAGTTCTTC
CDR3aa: CASSTRSDRGPYNEQFF